This TCR beta chain was identified during a study of OX40 agonist ivuxolimab in advanced cancers. Broader study findings: Clonal expansion by week 6 occurred in CD4+ and CD8+ blood T cells (at 0.1 to 3.0 mg/kg).

Profiled with immunoSEQ multiplex PCR; TCRdb holds only in-frame clones, not every one. Of about 94,000 clones in the sample, roughly 84% were seen once. The germline CDR1 and CDR2 sequences are SGDLS and YYNGEE. Trimming removed 0 bases from V and 0 bases from J, with 6 bases in between. The CDR3 contains 14 residues. Notes on this clone: No antigen is known for it.

Autoimmune disease history or systemic immunosuppression meant exclusion. The chain carries TRBV9 and TRBJ1-1; D is uncertain. This clonotype was sampled from an adult with an advanced solid tumor such as melanoma, head and neck, liver or kidney cancer. The material sequenced was CD4+ or CD8+ T cells sorted from blood, taken in a trial of the OX40 agonist ivuxolimab. CDR3 nucleotide sequence: TGTGCCAGCAGCGTAGGTATCCTGAACACTGAAGCTTTCTTT. Translating gives CASSVGILNTEAFF.